These 18 T cell receptor beta chains were all obtained from the same sample, sequenced in a study of cytomegalovirus exposure and HLA in healthy donors. This table comes from immunoSEQ multiplex PCR, and its TCRdb copy is limited to in-frame clones, with some not included. The repertoire holds about 84,000 clones, more than 75% seen once, with about 2.2% in the top ten. Source material: PBMCs. The origin of the receptors is a man aged 30 to 39 in good health and CMV-seronegative.

The genes are TRBV28 and TRBJ1-1, with D possibly matching TRBD1 (5 bases). CDR3 length equals 12 residues. Trimming removed 4 bases from V and 5 bases from J, with 8 bases in between. The germline CDR1 and CDR2 sequences are MDHEN and SYDVKM. This CDR3 reads CASSSTGTEAFF. The CDR3 DNA is TGTGCCAGCAGTTCTACAGGAACTGAAGCTTTCTTT. Full variable domain (rest looked up from reference TRBV28 and TRBJ1-1): DVKVTQSSRYLVKRTGEKVFLECVQDMDHENMFWYRQDPGLGLRLIYFSYDVKMKEKGDIPEGYSVSREKKERFSLILESASTNQTSMYLCASSSTGTEAFFGQGTRLTVV.

The gene calls are TRBV6-6 and TRBJ2-2; 9 nucleotides line up with TRBD2. CDR3 length equals 16 residues. The germline V gene encodes CDR1 MNHNY and CDR2 SVGAGI (reference sequence). Trimming took 2 bases from V and 6 from J; bases not matched to a gene: 7. CDR3 coding DNA: TGTGCCAGCAGTTACCAGGCGCTAGCGGGACCCGGGGAGCTGTTTTTT. It specifies CASSYQALAGPGELFF.

V usage is TRBV19 and J usage is TRBJ1-1; unclear D gene. This CDR3 is 13 amino acids long. CDR1 LNHDA and CDR2 SQIVND come from the germline V gene (reference sequence). The V and J ends lost 0 bases and 1 base respectively, with 3 bases between them. The CDR3 nucleotides are TGTGCCAGTAGTATAGATCAGAACACTGAAGCTTTCTTT. Translation gives CASSIDQNTEAFF.

The J gene is TRBJ2-3, the V gene TRBV5-4, with TRBD2 as a possible D gene (5 bases). The V end was cut by 9 bases, the J end by 4 bases, with 18 bases between. This CDR3 region has 14 residues. The germline V gene encodes CDR1 SGHNT and CDR2 YYREEE (reference sequence). CDR3 sequence (DNA): TGTGCCACCGCTAGGACCCCCGGGGCAGATACGCAGTATTTT. Residues: CATARTPGADTQYF.

The V gene is TRBV6-4, the J gene TRBJ1-5; 7 bases agree with TRBD1. Trimming removed 4 bases from V and 5 bases from J; junction bases left unmatched: 2. The CDR3 length is 13 residues. Germline values: CDR1 MRHNA, CDR2 SNTAGT. In DNA form, the CDR3 reads TGTGCCAGCAGTGCCACAGGGGATCAGCCCCAGCATTTT. Translation gives CASSATGDQPQHF.

This clone was seen just once. This chain uses TRBV7-9 with TRBJ2-3; D unclear. V was cut by 2 bases and J by 1 base, with 10 bases left in between. There are 15 residues in the CDR3. Germline values: CDR1 SEHNR, CDR2 FQNEAQ (reference sequence). CDR3 amino acids: CASSLIGVGTDTQYF. The CDR3 DNA reads as TGTGCCAGCAGCTTAATCGGAGTTGGCACAGATACGCAGTATTTT.

The V and J genes are TRBV6-4 and TRBJ2-2, with D possibly matching TRBD1 (6 bases). CDR3 size: 13 residues. With 11 bases removed from V and 6 bases from J, the gap between germline ends came to 16 bases. CDR1 and CDR2 from the germline V gene are MRHNA and SNTAGT. As DNA, the CDR3 is TGTGCCGTCCTCAGGGGCGCCGCCGGGGAGCTGTTTTTT. Amino acids: CAVLRGAAGELFF.

The CDR3 nucleotides read TGCAGTGCAGCCACAGACAATGAGCAGTTCTTC. Translation: CSAATDNEQFF. The chain employs TRBV20-1 and TRBJ2-1, with D uncertain. The V end lost 6 bases, the J end lost 5 bases, and 8 bases lay between the germline ends. This CDR3 has 11 residues. Germline CDR1 DFQATT, CDR2 SNEGSKA (reference sequence).

This chain links TRBV7-2 with TRBJ1-2; D not resolved. V lost 6 bases and J 3 bases, leaving 17 bases between the germline ends. The CDR3 extends over 15 amino acids. The germline V gene has CDR1 SGHTA and CDR2 FQGNSA. CDR3 amino acids: CASSLAGGSDYGYTF. CDR3 coding DNA: TGTGCCAGCAGTCTCGCCGGAGGGTCCGACTATGGCTACACCTTC.

The V and J genes are TRBV23-1 and TRBJ2-2; 8 bases line up with TRBD2. TRBV23-1 is annotated as an ORF whose role is uncertain. Trimming removed 6 bases from V and 5 bases from J; junction bases left unmatched: 2. The CDR3 runs to 13 residues. The DNA for the CDR3 is TGCGCCAGCAGCCGGGGGGGGACCGGGGAGCTGTTTTTT. This gives the protein CASSRGGTGELFF.

V and J are TRBV6-4 and TRBJ2-1; D call uncertain. The CDR3 is made up of 14 amino acids. V was clipped by 0 bases and J by 4 bases, with 7 bases between them. Germline V lookup: CDR1 MRHNA, CDR2 SNTAGT. CDR3 protein: CASSDSHEYNEQFF. DNA of the CDR3: TGTGCCAGCAGTGACTCTCACGAGTACAATGAGCAGTTCTTC.

This rearrangement joins TRBV29-1 to TRBJ2-7, with 8 bases aligning to TRBD2. V gave up 4 bases and J gave up 6 bases; unmatched junction bases: 8. The germline V gene has CDR1 SQVTM and CDR2 ANQGSEA. The CDR3 runs to 13 residues. CDR3 protein: CSVVERESAEQYF. CDR3 bases: TGCAGCGTTGTTGAGCGGGAGTCTGCCGAGCAGTACTTC.

This clone has just a few counts. The chain joins TRBV6-1 to TRBJ2-6; D is perhaps TRBD1 (5 bases). The V and J ends lost 6 bases and 0 bases respectively, with 9 bases between them. CDR3 length: 15 amino acids. The germline V gene encodes CDR1 MNHNS and CDR2 SASEGT. Written as DNA, the CDR3 is TGTGCCAGCAGCCAAGGGGACTCTGGGGCCAACGTCCTGACTTTC. It specifies CASSQGDSGANVLTF.

J is TRBJ2-3 and V is TRBV7-3; 11 bases line up with TRBD2. The CDR3 covers 16 residues. V shed 5 bases, J shed 3 bases, and the junction held 7 bases outside the gene matches. Germline V gene sequence: CDR1 SGHTA, CDR2 FQGTGA. The CDR3 sequence is CASSPGVAGGTDTQYF. Here the CDR3 DNA reads TGTGCCAGCAGCCCCGGGGTAGCGGGAGGGACAGATACGCAGTATTTT.

The chain links TRBV21-1 to TRBJ2-3; the table's D call of TRBD2 was not tested on the DNA. TRBV21-1 constitutes a pseudogene. CDR3 length: 18 residues. The CDR3 sequence is CASSKVFRASGGTDTQYF. The CDR3 nucleotides read TGTGCCAGCAGCAAAGTTTTTCGAGCGAGCGGGGGGACAGATACGCAGTATTTT.

The chain couples TRBV6-6 to TRBJ2-3; TRBD1 matches at 9 bases. CDR3 size: 15 residues. Trimming cost V 4 bases and J 3 bases; bases outside gene matches: 5. In germline, CDR1 is MNHNY, CDR2 SVGAGI (reference sequence). CDR3: CASSFTGGGTDTQYF. The CDR3 DNA sequence: TGTGCCAGCAGTTTCACAGGGGGCGGAACAGATACGCAGTATTTT.

This chain connects TRBV19 to TRBJ2-1; weak D call: TRBD2 (6 bases). This CDR3 has 14 residues. Germline V gene sequence: CDR1 LNHDA, CDR2 SQIVND (reference sequence). Trimming took off 5 bases at V and 8 bases at J, with 16 bases between the two ends. CDR3 loop: CASSPGGITYEQFF. The CDR3 nucleotides read TGTGCCAGTAGTCCCGGAGGGATCACTTATGAGCAGTTCTTC.

The V and J genes are TRBV6-4 and TRBJ1-5; D is unclear. From germline, CDR1 is MRHNA and CDR2 SNTAGT. The CDR3 consists of 13 residues. Trimming took 6 bases from V and 7 from J, leaving 13 bases between them. CDR3 DNA sequence: TGTGCCAGCAGCCGGGAGGTAGGGCAGCCCCAGCATTTT. The encoded protein is CASSREVGQPQHF.